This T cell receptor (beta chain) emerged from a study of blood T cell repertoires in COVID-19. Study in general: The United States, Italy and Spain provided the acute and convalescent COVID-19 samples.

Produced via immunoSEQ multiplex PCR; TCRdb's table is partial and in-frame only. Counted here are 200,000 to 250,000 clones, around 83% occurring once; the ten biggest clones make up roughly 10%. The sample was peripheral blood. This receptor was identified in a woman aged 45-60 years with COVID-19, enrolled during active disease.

CDR3 in amino acids: CASSSNFLDREYGYTF. The DNA of the CDR3 is TGTGCCAGCAGCTCAAATTTCCTGGACAGGGAGTATGGCTACACCTTC. The genes are TRBV6-2 or TRBV6-3 and TRBJ1-2; 8 bases fit TRBD1. Germline V gives CDR1 MNHEY, CDR2 SVGEGT. The CDR3 has 16 residues. V lost 6 bases, J lost 5 bases, and 14 bases stayed unmatched.